Presented here are 32 T cell receptor beta chains from one specimen sequenced in a study of early T cells in non-severe SARS-CoV-2 infection. In TCRdb, the 5' RACE reads were re-called with MiXCR into one record per CDR3 protein. Among 40,000 to 45,000 distinct CDR3 sequences listed, about a tenth were seen once. The sample comprised whole blood. The origin of the receptors is an adult who was a healthcare worker with PCR-confirmed SARS-CoV-2 infection or an uninfected control (not recorded which).

V gene TRBV20-1 combines with J gene TRBJ1-4; 11 nucleotides align to TRBD1. J lost 11 bases, V lost 6 bases, and 11 bases had no gene match. The CDR3 is 14 residues long. Germline assignment: CDR1 DFQATT and CDR2 SNEGSKA (reference sequence). As DNA, the CDR3 is TGCAGTGCGGACGCTCAAGGGACAGGGGGTAAACTGTTTTTT. This codes for CSADAQGTGGKLFF.

This clonotype showed up just a few times. J is TRBJ1-5 and V is TRBV7-9; D is uncertain. CDR3 length: 14 amino acids. Per the germline V gene, CDR1 is SEHNR and CDR2 is FQNEAQ (reference sequence). The V end lost 3 bases, the J end lost 2 bases, and 8 bases lay between the germline ends. The CDR3 bases are TGTGCCAGCAGCTTCGGCCAGCGCAATCAGCCCCAGCATTTT. Its protein is CASSFGQRNQPQHF. Using reference TRBV7-9 and TRBJ1-5 for the parts outside the CDR3, the full variable domain is DTGVSQNPRHKITKRGQNVTFRCDPISEHNRLYWYRQTLGQGPEFLTYFQNEAQLEKSRLLSDRFSAERPKGSFSTLEIQRTEQGDSAMYLCASSFGQRNQPQHFGDGTRLSIL.

The chain is built from TRBV10-3 and TRBJ1-1; D might be TRBD1 (6 bases). The CDR3 is 16 residues long. Trimming removed 1 base at V and 5 bases at J, with 17 bases between. Germline V CDR1 and CDR2: ENHRY, SYGVKD. CDR3 in amino acids: CAISEFPPGQGTEAFF. CDR3 nucleotides: TGTGCCATCAGTGAGTTTCCCCCGGGACAAGGGACTGAAGCTTTCTTT.

This clonotype was recorded a few times. The rearrangement links TRBV6-6 to TRBJ2-1; D is unresolved. The germline V gene encodes CDR1 MNHNY and CDR2 SVGAGI (reference sequence). With 0 bases removed from V and 9 bases from J, the gap between germline ends came to 12 bases. This CDR3 contains 14 residues. For the CDR3, the DNA is TGTGCCAGCAGTTACTCGACGGCCACGACTGAGCAGTTCTTC. It translates to CASSYSTATTEQFF.

This clonotype was seen a few times. V gene TRBV11-2 combines with J gene TRBJ1-2, with D hard to call. This CDR3 contains 15 residues. V shed 0 bases and J shed 4 bases, with 12 bases lying between them. Per germline, CDR1 SGHAT and CDR2 FQNNGV. The CDR3 loop reads CASSLDRTDFYGYTF. The CDR3 bases are TGTGCCAGCAGCTTAGATAGGACGGACTTCTATGGCTACACCTTC.

This clonotype was observed a few times. The CDR3 coding sequence is TGTGCCAGCAAAGGGAAACAGTGGGGCACTGAAGCTTTCTTT. Amino acid sequence: CASKGKQWGTEAFF. The chain is built from TRBV6-5 and TRBJ1-1; no reliable D call. CDR3 length: 14 residues. Per the germline V gene, CDR1 is MNHEY and CDR2 is SVGAGI. Trimming took off 7 bases at V and 4 bases at J, with 16 bases between the two ends.

This clonotype was detected ten times or more. The rearrangement joins TRBV6-5 to TRBJ1-5; D is ambiguous. CDR1 MNHEY and CDR2 SVGAGI come from the germline V gene. V lost 5 bases to trimming and J lost 0 bases, with 11 bases between them. The CDR3 extends over 15 amino acids. The CDR3 DNA is TGTGCCAGCAGTCGGTTAGAGTATAGCAATCAGCCCCAGCATTTT. Its translation is CASSRLEYSNQPQHF.

The chain is built from TRBV29-1 and TRBJ2-6, with D unclear. Deletions cut 4 bases from V and 0 bases from J, with 7 bases between. Germline assignment: CDR1 SQVTM and CDR2 ANQGSEA. CDR3 length: 14 amino acids. This CDR3 reads CSVAVSSGANVLTF. DNA for the CDR3: TGCAGCGTTGCTGTCAGCTCTGGGGCCAACGTCCTGACTTTC.

This clonotype turned up a few times. V usage is TRBV7-9 and J usage is TRBJ1-2; D is uncertain. The CDR3 totals 12 residues. Germline V gene sequence: CDR1 SEHNR, CDR2 FQNEAQ (reference sequence). Deletions cut 5 bases from V and 5 bases from J, with 9 bases between. The CDR3 region is CASSRRAYGYTF. The CDR3 DNA reads TGTGCCAGCAGCAGGCGGGCTTATGGCTACACCTTC.

This clonotype was recorded at least ten times. This chain uses TRBV10-3 with TRBJ2-3; the D is unclear. Trimming took 8 bases from V and 1 from J, leaving 13 bases between them. This CDR3 has 14 amino acids. Germline-derived CDR1 and CDR2 are ENHRY and SYGVKD. The CDR3 nucleotides read TGTGCCATCGGTTCGGACGGAGGCACAGATACGCAGTATTTT. It codes for CAIGSDGGTDTQYF.

Many counts were recorded for this clonotype. The rearrangement links TRBV6-6 to TRBJ2-5; a possible D gene is TRBD1 (5 bases). Germline V lookup: CDR1 MNHNY, CDR2 SVGAGI (reference sequence). The CDR3 totals 14 residues. V was cut by 4 bases and J by 1 base, with 10 bases left in between. In DNA, the CDR3 is TGTGCCAGCAGTTCCGGCAGGGCCCAAGAGACCCAGTACTTC. Protein: CASSSGRAQETQYF.

A few counts support this clonotype. The chain links TRBV6-1 to TRBJ1-1, with a weak D call TRBD1 (6 bases). The germline V gene has CDR1 MNHNS and CDR2 SASEGT. There are 11 residues in the CDR3. With 8 bases removed from V and 10 bases from J, the gap between germline ends came to 14 bases. CDR3 protein: CASSGGGRAFF. The CDR3 DNA reads TGTGCCAGCTCCGGGGGGGGGCGAGCTTTCTTT.

The genes are TRBV4-3 and TRBJ2-3; 9 bases agree with TRBD1. V shed 1 base, J shed 2 bases, and the junction held 1 base outside the gene matches. Germline-derived CDR1 and CDR2 are LGHNA and YSLEER. The CDR3 totals 15 residues. The CDR3 sequence is CASSQGTGVTDTQYF. CDR3 sequence (DNA): TGCGCCAGCAGCCAAGGGACAGGGGTCACAGATACGCAGTATTTT.

This clonotype was seen many times. The rearrangement uses TRBV30 and TRBJ2-7; TRBD2 is a possible D gene (5 bases). The V gene lost 5 bases and the J gene lost 2 bases, with 13 bases spanning the gap. Germline loops: CDR1 GTSNPN, CDR2 SVGIG (reference sequence). CDR3 length: 13 amino acids. The CDR3 bases are TGTGCCTGGGGGCACCGGGATCCCTACGAGCAGTACTTC. It translates to CAWGHRDPYEQYF. Looking up the rest from reference TRBV30 and TRBJ2-7 gives the full variable domain: SQTIHQWPATLVQPVGSPLSLECTVEGTSNPNLYWYRQAAGRGLQLLFYSVGIGQISSEVPQNLSASRPQDRQFILSSKKLLLSDSGFYLCAWGHRDPYEQYFGPGTRLTVT.

This clonotype has at least ten counts. This rearrangement joins TRBV5-1 to TRBJ1-1, with D unclear. Deletions cut 2 bases from V and 0 bases from J, with 5 bases between. This CDR3 is 13 amino acids long. Germline V gene lookup returns CDR1 SGHRS and CDR2 YFSETQ. Here the CDR3 DNA reads TGCGCCAGCAGCTTCGAGGTGAACACTGAAGCTTTCTTT. Translating gives CASSFEVNTEAFF.

The chain carries TRBV5-1 and TRBJ1-2, with D perhaps TRBD1 (5 bases). CDR1 is SGHRS and CDR2 is YFSETQ in the germline V gene. Trimming left V 3 bases short and J 9 bases short, with 15 bases between. This CDR3 is built from 13 residues. CDR3 nucleotide sequence: TGCGCCAGCAGCTCCGGCGGGGCGGGTCGCTACACCTTC. Protein sequence: CASSSGGAGRYTF. Supplemented by reference TRBV5-1 and TRBJ1-2, the full variable domain reads KAGVTQTPRYLIKTRGQQVTLSCSPISGHRSVSWYQQTPGQGLQFLFEYFSETQRNKGNFPGRFSGRQFSNSRSEMNVSTLELGDSALYLCASSSGGAGRYTFGSGTRLTVV.

The sample holds a few counts of this clonotype. This chain uses TRBV6-5 with TRBJ1-1; maybe TRBD1 (5 bases). CDR3 size: 15 residues. V shed 8 bases and J shed 2 bases, with 18 bases lying between them. Germline lookup yields CDR1 MNHEY and CDR2 SVGAGI. This CDR3 is CASVGAGSSNTEAFF. Written as DNA, the CDR3 is TGTGCCAGCGTTGGGGCAGGGAGTTCCAACACTGAAGCTTTCTTT.

This clonotype has just a few counts. The genes are TRBV6-2 or TRBV6-3 and TRBJ2-2, with D maybe TRBD2 (5 bases). Germline V CDR1 and CDR2: MNHEY, SVGEGT. This CDR3 contains 12 residues. Trimming cost V 10 bases and J 9 bases, with 15 bases left between them. This CDR3 reads CATGDAARELFF. CDR3 nucleotides: TGTGCCACCGGGGATGCTGCCCGGGAGCTGTTTTTT.

In DNA, the CDR3 is TGTGCCAGCAGCCGCGGGGTCAGCTCTGAGGATACGCAGTATTTT. Protein sequence: CASSRGVSSEDTQYF. The chain uses TRBV4-2 and TRBJ2-3, with a possible D match to TRBD2 (6 bases). Between the trimmed V and J ends, which lost 4 bases and 6 bases, there was a span of 17 bases. CDR1 and CDR2 (germline): LGHNA, YNFKEQ. This CDR3 is 15 amino acids long.

There are a few counts of this clonotype. The chain employs TRBV12-3 or TRBV12-4 and TRBJ2-2; D call uncertain. CDR3 length: 11 amino acids. Trimming left V 5 bases short and J 9 bases short, with 7 bases between. CDR3 coding DNA: TGTGCCAGCAGTCCTTCTAGGGAGCTGTTTTTT. This encodes CASSPSRELFF.

The sample holds many counts of this clonotype. The chain uses TRBV5-5 and TRBJ1-1; D gene unclear. The length of the CDR3 is 13 residues. V was cut by 2 bases and J by 3 bases, with 8 bases left in between. The germline gives CDR1 SGHKS, CDR2 YYEKEE (reference sequence). The CDR3 reads CASSFGSDTEAFF. CDR3 coding DNA: TGTGCCAGCAGCTTTGGGTCGGACACTGAAGCTTTCTTT.

The CDR3 DNA follows: TGTGCCAGCAGCTTAGGCATGGACTATGGCTACACCTTC. Its protein is CASSLGMDYGYTF. The V and J genes are TRBV7-8 and TRBJ1-2, with no clear D. V was pared by 1 base and J by 3 bases, with 6 bases between. Germline CDR1 is SGHVS and CDR2 is FQNEAQ. The length of the CDR3 is 13 residues.

The chain carries TRBV10-1 and TRBJ1-2; no clear D gene. The germline gives CDR1 WNHNN, CDR2 SYGVQD (reference sequence). The CDR3 loop spans 15 amino acids. Trimming left V 0 bases short and J 4 bases short, with 12 bases between. The CDR3 sequence is CASSESRGSIYGYTF. The CDR3 region has the DNA TGCGCCAGCAGTGAGTCTCGGGGATCCATCTATGGCTACACCTTC.

This clonotype was counted a few times. The chain recombines TRBV24-1 with TRBJ2-3; TRBD2 matches at 8 bases. Germline CDR1 and CDR2: KGHDR and SFDVKD. This CDR3 spans 14 amino acids. V gave up 3 bases and J gave up 4 bases; unmatched junction bases: 2. The CDR3 protein is CATSDPGGPDTQYF. CDR3 nucleotide sequence: TGTGCCACCAGTGATCCGGGGGGGCCAGATACGCAGTATTTT.

The table lists this clonotype with a few counts. The rearrangement links TRBV12-3 or TRBV12-4 to TRBJ1-5; a possible D gene is TRBD1 (5 bases). Trimming removed 6 bases from V and 6 bases from J, with 12 bases in between. The CDR3 is 13 amino acids. The CDR3 DNA reads TGTGCCAGCAGCCTGAGGGGTAGTCAGCCCCAGCATTTT. It codes for CASSLRGSQPQHF.

This chain connects TRBV11-2 to TRBJ1-3, with D possibly matching TRBD1 (5 bases). Germline CDR1 is SGHAT and CDR2 is FQNNGV. Trimming left V 1 base short and J 5 bases short, with 12 bases between. The CDR3 length is 15 residues. CDR3 amino acids: CASSLAGQGRNTIYF. In DNA, the CDR3 is TGTGCCAGCAGCTTAGCAGGGCAGGGCCGAAACACCATATATTTT.

This clonotype appeared a few times. This chain uses TRBV7-2 with TRBJ1-5; D is unresolved. This CDR3 is built from 13 residues. V was pared by 2 bases and J by 4 bases, with 6 bases between. CDR1 and CDR2 from the germline V gene are SGHTA and FQGNSA. CDR3 bases: TGTGCCAGCAGCTTAAGCCCAAATCAGCCCCAGCATTTT. It codes for CASSLSPNQPQHF.

This clonotype is medium-sized (0.01 to 0.1%) by share. V and J are TRBV7-2 and TRBJ2-3; weak D call: TRBD2 (6 bases). The germline V and J ends were trimmed by 2 bases and 4 bases, with 13 bases remaining between them. Germline V gene lookup returns CDR1 SGHTA and CDR2 FQGNSA. This CDR3 has 15 residues. Written as DNA, the CDR3 is TGTGCCAGCAGCTTAAGGGTTGCTAGCGCAGATACGCAGTATTTT. This sequence encodes CASSLRVASADTQYF.

This clonotype was seen only a few times. The rearrangement uses TRBV10-2 and TRBJ1-5; no reliable D call. The V and J ends lost 2 bases and 0 bases respectively, with 8 bases between them. Germline V CDR1 and CDR2: WSHSY, SAAADI. This CDR3 has 15 amino acids. CDR3: CASSEGQYSNQPQHF. CDR3 bases: TGCGCCAGCAGTGAGGGGCAGTATAGCAATCAGCCCCAGCATTTT.

A few counts support this clonotype. The gene calls are TRBV11-2 and TRBJ2-5; D is ambiguous. The CDR3 covers 14 residues. V lost 4 bases and J 5 bases, leaving 14 bases between the germline ends. Germline V CDR1 and CDR2: SGHAT, FQNNGV. Here the CDR3 DNA reads TGTGCCAGCAGCTACGGAGAAAAATCGGAGACCCAGTACTTC. Translating it yields CASSYGEKSETQYF. Full variable domain (rest looked up from reference TRBV11-2 and TRBJ2-5): EAGVAQSPRYKIIEKRQSVAFWCNPISGHATLYWYQQILGQGPKLLIQFQNNGVVDDSQLPKDRFSAERLKGVDSTLKIQPAKLEDSAVYLCASSYGEKSETQYFGPGTRLLVL.

This clonotype was seen repeatedly, ten times or more. The gene calls are TRBV7-3 and TRBJ1-1, with D perhaps TRBD1 (6 bases). The CDR3 spans 18 residues. The germline V gene has CDR1 SGHTA and CDR2 FQGTGA. Trimming shortened V by 5 bases and J by 0 bases, and 22 bases separated the two germline ends. In DNA form, the CDR3 reads TGTGCCAGCAGCAAGAAGGTGGGGGGCCCCTCCCTGAACACTGAAGCTTTCTTT. Amino acids: CASSKKVGGPSLNTEAFF.

This clonotype was picked up many times. The gene calls are TRBV5-4 and TRBJ1-2; 12 nucleotides match TRBD1. J lost 6 bases, V lost 4 bases, and 16 bases had no gene match. Germline V gives CDR1 SGHNT, CDR2 YYREEE (reference sequence). The CDR3 covers 18 residues. The CDR3 here is CASSPYLRGTGGVDGYTF. DNA of the CDR3: TGTGCCAGCAGCCCATACTTACGAGGGACAGGGGGCGTGGATGGCTACACCTTC. Using reference TRBV5-4 and TRBJ1-2 for the parts outside the CDR3, the full variable domain is ETGVTQSPTHLIKTRGQQVTLRCSSQSGHNTVSWYQQALGQGPQFIFQYYREEENGRGNFPPRFSGLQFPNYSSELNVNALELDDSALYLCASSPYLRGTGGVDGYTFGSGTRLTVV.